This TCR beta chain was retrieved from a study of metastatic and nonmetastatic thyroid tumors. Turning to the study itself: Repertoires were compared across blood and tumor or nodule tissue from malignant and benign thyroid patients.

How the authors handled the data: Variation in CDR3 across clinicopathological groups served as the basis for constructing a distant-metastasis classifier in papillary thyroid cancer. TCRdb re-called clones from the PCR reads using MiXCR. What appears here as the V and J calls and clone size reflects TCRdb's work, not the paper's. The sample records 24,000 or so clones, approximately 22% being singletons. Comment on this clone: As yet, its antigen is unknown.

J lost 6 bases, V lost 4 bases, and 3 bases had no gene match. Germline values: CDR1 SGDLS, CDR2 YYNGEE. The CDR3 runs to 13 residues. Findings and caveats of the study: TCR beta diversity was reportedly significantly higher in malignant thyroid tumors than benign nodules, in blood and tumor.

Until they underwent thyroid surgery, no patient had received any treatment. This chain joins TRBV9 and TRBJ1-2; 10 bases are a match to TRBD1. Specimen: tumor tissue. This receptor was obtained from a female donor with papillary thyroid cancer or a benign thyroid nodule (not recorded which). Some clones in this sample may be carry-over from other donors' samples. The CDR3 reads CASSKGTGDGYTF. The CDR3 nucleotides read TGTGCCAGCAGCAAAGGGACAGGGGATGGCTACACCTTC.